This TCR beta chain emerged from a study of T cell responses to AZD1222 COVID-19 vaccine. Study results and limitations: At 160-218 and 743-854, vaccine-associated CD4 TCRs were dominant, and they spanned spike. An increase in Spike-specific TCR breadth and depth was observed after two AZD1222 doses. Repertoires were obtained solely post-peak T cell response. Donors in the cohort were predominantly white British and more often female, and clonal diversity was possibly underestimated.

Concerning this clone: Antigen specificity is unknown.

Sequencing used immunoSEQ multiplex PCR; TCRdb keeps in-frame clones, though not all of them. The table has 150,000 or so clones, about 94% seen once. Trimming left V 6 bases short and J 6 bases short, with 12 bases between. The CDR3 length is 14 residues. Germline V gene sequence: CDR1 MNHEY, CDR2 SMNVEV (reference sequence). The material was peripheral blood, obtained on day 0 of AZD1222 vaccination. The chain is built from TRBV27 and TRBJ1-6; possibly TRBD1 for D (5 bases). The sequence was collected from an adult in good health. For the CDR3, the DNA is TGTGCCAGCAGGCCGACAGTGATTAATTCACCCCTCCACTTT. Its translation: CASRPTVINSPLHF.